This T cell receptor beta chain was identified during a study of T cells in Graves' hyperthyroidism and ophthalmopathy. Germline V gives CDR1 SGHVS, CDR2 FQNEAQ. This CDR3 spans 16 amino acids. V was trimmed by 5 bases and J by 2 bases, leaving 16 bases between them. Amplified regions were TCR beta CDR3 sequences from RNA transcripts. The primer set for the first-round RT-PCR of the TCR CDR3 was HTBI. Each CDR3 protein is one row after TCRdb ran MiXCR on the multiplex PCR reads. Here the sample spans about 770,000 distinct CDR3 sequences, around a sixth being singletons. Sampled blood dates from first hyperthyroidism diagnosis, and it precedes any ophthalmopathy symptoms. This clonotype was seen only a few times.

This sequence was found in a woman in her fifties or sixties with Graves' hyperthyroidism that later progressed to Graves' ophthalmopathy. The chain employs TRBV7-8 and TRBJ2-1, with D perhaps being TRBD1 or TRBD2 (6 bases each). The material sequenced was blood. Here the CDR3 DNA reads TGTGCCAGCAGCCCCCGGCGGGACACAACCTACAATGAGCAGTTCTTC. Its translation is CASSPRRDTTYNEQFF. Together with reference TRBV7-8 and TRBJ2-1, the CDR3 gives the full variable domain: GAGVSQSPRYKVAKRGQDVALRCDPISGHVSLFWYQQALGQGPEFLTYFQNEAQLDKSGLPSDRFFAERPEGSVSTLKIQRTQQEDSAVYLCASSPRRDTTYNEQFFGPGTRLTVL.